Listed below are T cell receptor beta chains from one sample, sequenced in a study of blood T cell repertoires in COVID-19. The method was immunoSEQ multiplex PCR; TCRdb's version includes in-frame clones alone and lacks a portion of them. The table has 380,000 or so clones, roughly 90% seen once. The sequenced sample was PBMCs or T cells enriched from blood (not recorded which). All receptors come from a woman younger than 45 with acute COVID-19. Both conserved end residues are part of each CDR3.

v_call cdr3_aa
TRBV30 CAWSVQGMGGEADTQYF
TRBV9 CASSTSASGQAGRNTEAFF
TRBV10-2 CASSEVRGGNEQFF
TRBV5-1 CASSPLAGGPNEQFF
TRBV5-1 CASSVGYGVRHGYTF
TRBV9 CASSNRQIYNEQFF
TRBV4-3 CASSQDLNGNEKLFF
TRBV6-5 CASSLDRNISPLHF
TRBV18 CASSRAGFSGANVLTF
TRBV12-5 CASGSLEIAGDTQYF
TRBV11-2 CASSLRQNTEAFF
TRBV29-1 CSVVEDSQFF
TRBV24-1 CATSDLGVTGELFF
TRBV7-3 CASSSTGGAGYTF
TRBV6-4 CASSDSPRTAPSETQYF
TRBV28 CASSYTGGANSPLHF
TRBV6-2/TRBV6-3 CASSLYFRDRADF
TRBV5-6 CASSWQGKPLHF
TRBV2 CASNREQGETQYF
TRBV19 CASSPTRVGHTF
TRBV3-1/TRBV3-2 CASSQDPRLGYYNEQFF
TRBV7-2 CASSLVSHYQETQYF
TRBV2 CASSESGITPLHF
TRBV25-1 CASTAGANTDTQYF
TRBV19 CASSTLKLRGRATEAFF
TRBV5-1 CASSPPLAGGLDTQYF
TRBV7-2 CASSLGTVNIQYF
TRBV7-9 CASSLGRENTEAFF
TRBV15 CATSRDRPEGASGYTF
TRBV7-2 CASSFSGRATDTQYF
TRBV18 CASSPTASTDGYTF
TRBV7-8 CASSYPPGQNTGELFF
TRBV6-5 CASRKTGGFNEQFF
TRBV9 CASRDTTGLSDYGYTF
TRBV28 CAIKRFSTEAFF
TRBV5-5 CASRILAGSSYEQYF
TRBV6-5 CASKTGGTNYGYTF
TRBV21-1 CASSRRLAGGQDGELFF
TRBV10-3 CAISGRNYGYTF
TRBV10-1 CASSESRELAITDTQYF
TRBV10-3 CAIQETDEQFF
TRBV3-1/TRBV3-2 CASSHRQRNTEAFF
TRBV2 CASSDLSYGYTF
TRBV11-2 CASSPLAGTGGANNSPLHF
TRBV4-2 CASSQDWGTRTDTQYF
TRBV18 CASSPVQGAMGGTEAFF
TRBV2 CASSERQTLNTEAFF
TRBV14 CASSPLPGQGVTTDTQYF
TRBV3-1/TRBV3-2 CASSLLAGGPDTQYF
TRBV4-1 CASSQVTSGGQGWYEQYF
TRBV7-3 CASSLTGGYNEQFF
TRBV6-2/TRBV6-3 CASSYPPSEGAYEQYF
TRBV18 CASSPPSSTDTQYF
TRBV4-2 CASSLLRETGANVLTF
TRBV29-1 CSVNTGRQETQYF
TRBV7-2 CASSLVGSGANYNSPLHF
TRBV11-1 CASSLLAASTDTQYF